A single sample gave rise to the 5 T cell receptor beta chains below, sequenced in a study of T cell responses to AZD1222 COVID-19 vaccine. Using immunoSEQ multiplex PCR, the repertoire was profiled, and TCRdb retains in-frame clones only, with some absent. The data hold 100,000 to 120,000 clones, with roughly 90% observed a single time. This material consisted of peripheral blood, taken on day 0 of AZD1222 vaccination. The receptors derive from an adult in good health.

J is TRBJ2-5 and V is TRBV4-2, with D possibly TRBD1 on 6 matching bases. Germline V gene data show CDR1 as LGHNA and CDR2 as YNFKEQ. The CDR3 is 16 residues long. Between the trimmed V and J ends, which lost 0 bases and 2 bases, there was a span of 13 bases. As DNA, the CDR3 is TGTGCCAGCAGCCAAGATGGGACACTTGTTCAAGAGACCCAGTACTTC. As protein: CASSQDGTLVQETQYF.

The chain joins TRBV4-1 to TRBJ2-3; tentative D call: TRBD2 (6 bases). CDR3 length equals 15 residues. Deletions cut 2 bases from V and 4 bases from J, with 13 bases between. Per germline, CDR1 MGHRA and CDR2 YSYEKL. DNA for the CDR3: TGCGCCAGCAGCCAATTGGGCGGGATTCCAGATACGCAGTATTTT. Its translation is CASSQLGGIPDTQYF.

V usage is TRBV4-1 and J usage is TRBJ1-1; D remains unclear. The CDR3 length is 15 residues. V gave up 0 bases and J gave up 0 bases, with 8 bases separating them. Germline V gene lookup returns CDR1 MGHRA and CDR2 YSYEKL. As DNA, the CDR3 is TGCGCCAGCAGCCAAGATAGAGTCCTGAACACTGAAGCTTTCTTT. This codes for CASSQDRVLNTEAFF.

CDR3: CAWSTQLGNQPQHF. The CDR3, as DNA: TGTGCCTGGAGTACACAGTTGGGCAATCAGCCCCAGCATTTT. J is TRBJ1-5 and V is TRBV30; D ambiguous. The V end was cut by 2 bases, the J end by 2 bases, with 10 bases between. Germline CDR1 GTSNPN, CDR2 SVGIG (reference sequence). The CDR3 sequence is 14 residues long.

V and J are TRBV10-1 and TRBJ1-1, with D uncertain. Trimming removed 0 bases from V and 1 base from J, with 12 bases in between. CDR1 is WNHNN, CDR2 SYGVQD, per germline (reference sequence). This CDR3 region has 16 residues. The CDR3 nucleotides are TGCGCCAGCAGTGAGTCGGTGATCAGAGCGAACACTGAAGCTTTCTTT. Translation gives CASSESVIRANTEAFF.